This record looks at one T cell receptor (beta chain) sequence and its context. The record originates from a study of blood T cell repertoires in COVID-19. Study context: From the United States, Italy and Spain came samples of acute and convalescent COVID-19.

The CDR3 is made up of 12 amino acids. CDR1 LGHDT and CDR2 YNNKEL come from the germline V gene (reference sequence). V lost 5 bases, J lost 5 bases, and 1 base stayed unmatched. The table came from immunoSEQ multiplex PCR; TCRdb's copy has only in-frame clones and leaves some out. This table has roughly 150,000 clones, around 89% appearing once. Sequenced material: peripheral blood. V usage is TRBV3-1 (or the pseudogene TRBV3-2) and J usage is TRBJ2-5; TRBD2 agrees at 8 bases. The sequence derives from a woman older than 75 with acute or convalescent COVID-19. CDR3 in amino acids: CASSGGGETQYF. The CDR3 bases are TGTGCCAGCAGCGGCGGGGGGGAGACCCAGTACTTC.